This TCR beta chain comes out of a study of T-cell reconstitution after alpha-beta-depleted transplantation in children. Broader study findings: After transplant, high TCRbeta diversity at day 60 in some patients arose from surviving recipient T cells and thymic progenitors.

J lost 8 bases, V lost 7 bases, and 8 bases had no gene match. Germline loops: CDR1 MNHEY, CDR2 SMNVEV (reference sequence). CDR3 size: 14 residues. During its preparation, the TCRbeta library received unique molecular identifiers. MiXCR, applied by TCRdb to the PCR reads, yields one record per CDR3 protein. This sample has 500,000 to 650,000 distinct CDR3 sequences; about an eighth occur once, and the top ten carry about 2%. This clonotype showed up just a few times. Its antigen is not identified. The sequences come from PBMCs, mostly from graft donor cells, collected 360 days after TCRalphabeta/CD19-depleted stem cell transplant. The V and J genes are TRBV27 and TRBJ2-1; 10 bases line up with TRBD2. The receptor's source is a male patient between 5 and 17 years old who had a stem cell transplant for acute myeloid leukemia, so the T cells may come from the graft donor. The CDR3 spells CASTVSGRADEQFF. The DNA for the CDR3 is TGTGCCAGCACGGTGAGCGGGAGGGCGGATGAGCAGTTCTTC.